This T cell receptor (beta chain) appears in the sequencing data of a study of blood T cell repertoires in COVID-19. Across the whole study: The United States, Italy and Spain supplied acute and convalescent COVID-19 samples. PBMCs, B-cell-depleted T cells, or T cells were the source of the cDNA or gDNA that made up the material.

Methods used by the authors: Using reference gene primer amplification, nucleated cell counts were estimated. Sequenced by immunoSEQ multiplex PCR; TCRdb stores in-frame clones only, minus some. The V and J calls and clone size come from that table; D and trimming were worked out from the DNA. The sample has tens of thousands of clones, roughly 80% seen once. The junction had 8 bases not matched to a gene; V was cut back by 5 bases and J by 5 bases. Germline lookup yields CDR1 MDHEN and CDR2 SYDVKM. The CDR3 totals 16 residues. The clonotype comes from a human donor with acute or convalescent COVID-19. The donor label of this sample is uncertain. The rearrangement links TRBV28 to TRBJ2-1; TRBD2 aligns across 11 bases. The sequenced sample was peripheral blood. The CDR3 reads CASSPLSGRADNEQFF. In nucleotides, the CDR3 is TGTGCCAGCAGTCCCCTTAGCGGGAGGGCGGACAATGAGCAGTTCTTC.